This TCR beta chain was identified during a study of blood T cell repertoires in COVID-19. Study background: The United States, Italy and Spain supplied acute and convalescent COVID-19 samples. From T cells, B-cell-depleted T cells, or PBMCs came the material, which was cDNA or gDNA.

As handled by the study authors: Reference gene primer amplification in the assay estimated nucleated cell counts. Measured with immunoSEQ multiplex PCR; TCRdb has only the in-frame clones, and not every one. V and J calls and clone size are as listed in that table; D and trimming were resolved from the DNA. The profile shows about 130,000 clones, around 81% of them singletons. Germline V lookup: CDR1 KGHSH, CDR2 LQKENI. V was clipped by 3 bases and J by 3 bases; unmatched bases: 4. The CDR3 length is 14 residues. This receptor was identified in a human donor in a cohort sampled during active COVID-19. Sequences were obtained from peripheral blood. V gene TRBV18 combines with J gene TRBJ1-1; the match to TRBD1 covers 7 bases. CDR3 coding DNA: TGTGCCAGCTCACCGGTAGGGGGCCACACTGAAGCTTTCTTT. Protein sequence: CASSPVGGHTEAFF. The whole variable domain, remainder taken from reference TRBV18 and TRBJ1-1, is NAGVMQNPRHLVRRRGQEARLRCSPMKGHSHVYWYRQLPEEGLKFMVYLQKENIIDESGMPKERFSAEFPKEGPSILRIQQVVRGDSAAYFCASSPVGGHTEAFFGQGTRLTVV.